This TCR beta chain came from a study of tumor-infiltrating lymphocytes in primary liver carcinoma. Total RNA amounting to 450 to 500 ng was the source from which TCR beta cDNA was made with a constant-region primer. Three nested multiplex PCR rounds of slightly modified ARM-PCR generated TCR beta libraries. Two initial PCR rounds of about 11 cycles each paired TRBV1-TRBV30 forward primers with a C-beta reverse primer. A single record per CDR3 protein comes from TCRdb applying MiXCR to the multiplex PCR reads. Among hundreds of thousands of distinct CDR3 sequences listed, 65% were seen once. About this clonotype itself: A read error may be the cause here, since a much bigger clone is one base away.

Germline CDR1 MNHEY, CDR2 SVGAGI. There are 11 residues in the CDR3. Blood RNA was derived from unsorted whole blood, and germline DNA was extracted too. The TCR originated in a man aged 35-49 years with primary liver carcinoma and hepatitis B virus infection. The specimen sequenced was peripheral blood. The rearrangement joins TRBV6-5 to TRBJ1-1; D unclear. CDR3 nucleotide sequence: TGTGACAGCAGTAAGGGTAGGAGGGCTTTCTTT. It is translated as CDSSKGRRAFF.